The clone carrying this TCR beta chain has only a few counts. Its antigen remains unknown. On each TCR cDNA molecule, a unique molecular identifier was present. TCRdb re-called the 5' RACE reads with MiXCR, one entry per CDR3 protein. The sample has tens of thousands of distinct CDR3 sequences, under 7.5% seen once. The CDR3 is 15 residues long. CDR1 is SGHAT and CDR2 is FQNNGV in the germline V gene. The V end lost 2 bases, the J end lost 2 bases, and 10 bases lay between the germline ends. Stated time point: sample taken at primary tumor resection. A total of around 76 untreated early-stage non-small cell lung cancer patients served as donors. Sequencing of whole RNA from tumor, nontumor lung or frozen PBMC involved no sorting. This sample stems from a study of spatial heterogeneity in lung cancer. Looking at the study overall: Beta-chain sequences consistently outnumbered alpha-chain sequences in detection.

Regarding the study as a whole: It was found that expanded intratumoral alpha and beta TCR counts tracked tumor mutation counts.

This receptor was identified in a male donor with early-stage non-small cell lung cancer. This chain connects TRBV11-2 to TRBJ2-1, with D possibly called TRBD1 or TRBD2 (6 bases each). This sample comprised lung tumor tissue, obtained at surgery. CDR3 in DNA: TGTGCCAGCAGCTTAACGGAGGGGGCCTACAATGAGCAGTTCTTC. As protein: CASSLTEGAYNEQFF.